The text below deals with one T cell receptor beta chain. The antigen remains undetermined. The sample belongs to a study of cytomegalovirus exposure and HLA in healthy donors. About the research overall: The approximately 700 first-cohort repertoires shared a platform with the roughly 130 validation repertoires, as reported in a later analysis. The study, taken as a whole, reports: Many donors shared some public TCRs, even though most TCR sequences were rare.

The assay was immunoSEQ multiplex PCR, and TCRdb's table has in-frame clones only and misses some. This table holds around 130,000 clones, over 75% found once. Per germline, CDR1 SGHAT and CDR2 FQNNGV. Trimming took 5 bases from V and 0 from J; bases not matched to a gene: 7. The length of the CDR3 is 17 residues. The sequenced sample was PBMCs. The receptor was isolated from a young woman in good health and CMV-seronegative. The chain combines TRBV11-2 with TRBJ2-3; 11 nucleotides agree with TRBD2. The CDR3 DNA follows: TGTGCCAGCAGCCTAACTAGCGGGGGCCCTAGCACAGATACGCAGTATTTT. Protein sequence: CASSLTSGGPSTDTQYF.